This T cell receptor beta chain was sequenced in a study of shared clonotypes between healthy human individuals. Some clones are missing from TCRdb's copy, which holds only in-frame ones; the method was immunoSEQ multiplex PCR. The table has under 1 million clones, just over 95% seen once; the top ten hold about 0.25%. Germline V lookup: CDR1 MGHDK, CDR2 SYGVNS. CDR3 length: 15 amino acids. With V trimmed by 8 bases and J by 6 bases, 11 bases remained unmatched. Naive CD8 cells, CD45RO-negative and positively selected for CCR7, excluded terminally differentiated effector memory CD45RA+ cells. The chain recombines TRBV25-1 with TRBJ2-2, with TRBD1 matching over 8 bases. The receptor's source is a man aged 30 to 39 in good health. The material sequenced was naive CD8+ T cells sorted from blood. The DNA of the CDR3 is TGTGCCAGCGCCTCCGGGACAGGAGCAGCCGGGGAGCTGTTTTTT. Protein: CASASGTGAAGELFF. Complete variable domain (other parts from reference TRBV25-1 and TRBJ2-2): EADIYQTPRYLVIGTGKKITLECSQTMGHDKMYWYQQDPGMELHLIHYSYGVNSTEKGDLSSESTVSRIRTEHFPLTLESARPSHTSQYLCASASGTGAAGELFFGEGSRLTVL.